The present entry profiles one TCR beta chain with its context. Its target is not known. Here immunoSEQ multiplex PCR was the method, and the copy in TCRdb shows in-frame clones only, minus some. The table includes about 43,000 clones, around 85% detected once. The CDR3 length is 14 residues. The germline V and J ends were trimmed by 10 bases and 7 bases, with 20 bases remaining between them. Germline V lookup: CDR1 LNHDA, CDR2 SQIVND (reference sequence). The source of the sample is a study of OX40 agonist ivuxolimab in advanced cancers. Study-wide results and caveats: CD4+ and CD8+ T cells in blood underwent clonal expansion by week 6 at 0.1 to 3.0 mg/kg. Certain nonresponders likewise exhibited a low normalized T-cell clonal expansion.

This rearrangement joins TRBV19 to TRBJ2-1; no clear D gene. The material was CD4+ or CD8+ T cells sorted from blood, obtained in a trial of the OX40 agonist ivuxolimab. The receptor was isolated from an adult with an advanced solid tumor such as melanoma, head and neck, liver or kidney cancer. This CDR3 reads CATSRGLGLNEQFF. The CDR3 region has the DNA TGTGCCACCTCCCGTGGGCTGGGTTTAAATGAGCAGTTCTTC. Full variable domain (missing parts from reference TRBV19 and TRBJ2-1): DGGITQSPKYLFRKEGQNVTLSCEQNLNHDAMYWYRQDPGQGLRLIYYSQIVNDFQKGDIAEGYSVSREKKESFPLTVTSAQKNPTAFYLCATSRGLGLNEQFFGPGTRLTVL.